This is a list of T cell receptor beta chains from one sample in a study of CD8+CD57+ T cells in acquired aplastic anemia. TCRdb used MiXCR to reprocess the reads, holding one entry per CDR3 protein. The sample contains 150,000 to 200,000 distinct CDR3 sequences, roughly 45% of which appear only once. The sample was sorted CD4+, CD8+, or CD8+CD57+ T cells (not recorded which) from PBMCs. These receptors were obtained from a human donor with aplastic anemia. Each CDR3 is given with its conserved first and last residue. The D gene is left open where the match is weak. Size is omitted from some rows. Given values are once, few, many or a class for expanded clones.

cdr3_aa: CASSFQGGQPQHF
cdr3_nt: TGTGCCAGCAGCTTCCAAGGAGGGCAGCCCCAGCATTTT
v_call: TRBV2
clone_size: many
j_call: TRBJ1-5
d_call: .

cdr3_aa: CASSLAGRGLWGTQYF
cdr3_nt: TGTGCCAGCAGTTTAGCGGGACGGGGACTTTGGGGGACCCAGTACTTC
v_call: TRBV12-3/TRBV12-4
clone_size: .
j_call: TRBJ2-5
d_call: .

cdr3_aa: CASSPSGLAGPYEQYF
cdr3_nt: TGTGCCAGCAGTCCTTCGGGACTAGCGGGGCCCTACGAGCAGTACTTC
v_call: TRBV24-1
clone_size: .
j_call: TRBJ2-7
d_call: TRBD2

cdr3_aa: CAIRETLDTGELFF
cdr3_nt: TGTGCCATCAGGGAGACACTGGACACCGGGGAGCTGTTTTTT
v_call: TRBV10-3
clone_size: many
j_call: TRBJ2-2
d_call: .

cdr3_aa: CATSRGQVLASNSPLHF
cdr3_nt: TGTGCCACCAGCAGAGGACAGGTCCTTGCTTCTAATTCACCCCTCCACTTT
v_call: TRBV15
clone_size: .
j_call: TRBJ1-6
d_call: .

cdr3_aa: CATSKGLAGYNEQFF
cdr3_nt: TGTGCCACCAGTAAGGGACTAGCGGGGTACAATGAGCAGTTCTTC
v_call: TRBV24-1
clone_size: .
j_call: TRBJ2-1
d_call: TRBD2

cdr3_aa: CASSTESSGRSYNEQFF
cdr3_nt: TGTGCCAGCAGTACCGAATCCAGCGGGAGATCCTACAATGAGCAGTTCTTC
v_call: TRBV6-1
clone_size: .
j_call: TRBJ2-1
d_call: TRBD2

cdr3_aa: CASSSSRISGSTIYF
cdr3_nt: TGTGCCAGCAGCAGCAGCCGAATCTCTGGAAGCACCATATATTTT
v_call: TRBV5-4
clone_size: .
j_call: TRBJ1-3
d_call: .

cdr3_aa: CASSSQRGGGEKLFF
cdr3_nt: TGTGCCAGCAGTAGCCAAAGGGGAGGCGGTGAAAAACTGTTTTTT
v_call: TRBV6-1
clone_size: .
j_call: TRBJ1-4
d_call: .

cdr3_aa: CSAIGGTNVVYNEQFF
cdr3_nt: TGCAGTGCTATCGGTGGAACCAACGTGGTCTACAATGAGCAGTTCTTC
v_call: TRBV20-1
clone_size: once
j_call: TRBJ2-1
d_call: .

cdr3_aa: CASSTTSTDTQYF
cdr3_nt: TGTGCCAGCAGCACGACTAGCACGGATACGCAGTATTTT
v_call: TRBV11-2
clone_size: .
j_call: TRBJ2-3
d_call: TRBD2

cdr3_aa: CASSLQYGYTF
cdr3_nt: TGTGCCAGCAGTCTTCAATATGGCTACACCTTC
v_call: TRBV12-3/TRBV12-4
clone_size: many
j_call: TRBJ1-2
d_call: .

cdr3_aa: CASSWRQGARQPQHF
cdr3_nt: TGTGCCAGTAGTTGGAGGCAGGGGGCGCGTCAGCCCCAGCATTTT
v_call: TRBV19
clone_size: .
j_call: TRBJ1-5
d_call: TRBD1

cdr3_aa: CASSSSGASYTEAFF
cdr3_nt: TGCGCCAGCAGCTCGTCGGGAGCCTCCTACACTGAAGCTTTCTTT
v_call: TRBV5-1
clone_size: many
j_call: TRBJ1-1
d_call: .

cdr3_aa: CSARLGGPTDTQYF
cdr3_nt: TGCAGCGCTCGATTGGGGGGCCCCACAGATACGCAGTATTTT
v_call: TRBV29-1
clone_size: many
j_call: TRBJ2-3
d_call: .

cdr3_aa: CASSHDTNTGELFF
cdr3_nt: TGCGCCAGCAGCCATGACACGAACACCGGGGAGCTGTTTTTT
v_call: TRBV5-1
clone_size: many
j_call: TRBJ2-2
d_call: .

cdr3_aa: CASSATGAPLHF
cdr3_nt: TGTGCCAGCAGTGCTACAGGGGCACCCCTCCACTTT
v_call: TRBV9
clone_size: .
j_call: TRBJ1-6
d_call: TRBD1

cdr3_aa: CASSDSGLGTGELFF
cdr3_nt: TGTGCCAGCAGTGACTCGGGACTCGGCACCGGGGAGCTGTTTTTT
v_call: TRBV6-4
clone_size: .
j_call: TRBJ2-2
d_call: .

cdr3_aa: CASSERLAGSYNEQFF
cdr3_nt: TGTGCCAGCAGTGAACGGCTAGCGGGGTCCTACAATGAGCAGTTCTTC
v_call: TRBV6-1
clone_size: .
j_call: TRBJ2-1
d_call: TRBD2

cdr3_aa: CASRQTGVRYGYTF
cdr3_nt: TGTGCCAGTAGACAAACAGGGGTCCGCTATGGCTACACCTTC
v_call: TRBV19
clone_size: .
j_call: TRBJ1-2
d_call: TRBD1

cdr3_aa: CASSPMGGGYGYTF
cdr3_nt: TGTGCCAGCAGCCCTATGGGTGGGGGCTATGGCTACACCTTC
v_call: TRBV7-9
clone_size: few
j_call: TRBJ1-2
d_call: .

cdr3_aa: CSVDGEGYTF
cdr3_nt: TGCAGCGTTGATGGGGAAGGCTACACCTTC
v_call: TRBV29-1
clone_size: .
j_call: TRBJ1-2
d_call: .

cdr3_aa: CASSVRRTGVTYEQYF
cdr3_nt: TGTGCCAGCAGTGTTCGTAGGACAGGGGTCACCTACGAGCAGTACTTC
v_call: TRBV2
clone_size: .
j_call: TRBJ2-7
d_call: TRBD1

cdr3_aa: CAGSDATGRHTEAFF
cdr3_nt: TGTGCCGGCAGTGACGCCACAGGGCGGCACACTGAAGCTTTCTTT
v_call: TRBV25-1
clone_size: .
j_call: TRBJ1-1
d_call: .

cdr3_aa: CSVGGLNTEAFF
cdr3_nt: TGCAGCGTTGGGGGATTGAACACTGAAGCTTTCTTT
v_call: TRBV29-1
clone_size: .
j_call: TRBJ1-1
d_call: .

cdr3_aa: CASTAGTGGVGQPQHF
cdr3_nt: TGTGCCAGCACCGCCGGGACAGGGGGCGTGGGTCAGCCCCAGCATTTT
v_call: TRBV6-4
clone_size: .
j_call: TRBJ1-5
d_call: TRBD1